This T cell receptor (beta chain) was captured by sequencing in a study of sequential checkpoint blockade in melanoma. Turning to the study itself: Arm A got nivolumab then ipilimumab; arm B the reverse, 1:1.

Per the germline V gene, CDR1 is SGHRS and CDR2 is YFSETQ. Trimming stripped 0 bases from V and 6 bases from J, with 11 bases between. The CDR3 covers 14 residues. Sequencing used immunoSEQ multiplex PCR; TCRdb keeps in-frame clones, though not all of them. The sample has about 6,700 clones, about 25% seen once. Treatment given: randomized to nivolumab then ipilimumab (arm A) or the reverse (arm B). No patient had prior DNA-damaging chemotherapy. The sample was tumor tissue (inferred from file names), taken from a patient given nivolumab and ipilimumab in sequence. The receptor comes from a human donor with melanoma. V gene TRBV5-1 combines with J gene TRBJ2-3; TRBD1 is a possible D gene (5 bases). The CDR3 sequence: CASSLGGAGDTQYF. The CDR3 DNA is TGCGCCAGCAGCTTGGGTGGGGCAGGGGATACGCAGTATTTT. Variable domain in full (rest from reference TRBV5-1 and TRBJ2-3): KAGVTQTPRYLIKTRGQQVTLSCSPISGHRSVSWYQQTPGQGLQFLFEYFSETQRNKGNFPGRFSGRQFSNSRSEMNVSTLELGDSALYLCASSLGGAGDTQYFGPGTRLTVL.